This paragraph covers one T cell receptor beta chain sequence. Antigen: not known. From germline, CDR1 is SGDLS and CDR2 YYNGEE. V shed 3 bases and J shed 8 bases, with 10 bases lying between them. The CDR3 loop spans 12 amino acids. The donors gave bone marrow, and they were healthy. These data come from a study of cytomegalovirus exposure and HLA in healthy donors. Both 60 Vbeta primers and 13 Jbeta primers went into the PCR. Clones were sequenced by immunoSEQ multiplex PCR, and TCRdb holds only the in-frame ones, with some missing. Counted here are about 190,000 clones, roughly 80% occurring once; the ten biggest clones make up 1.6%. Overall study results and limits: Researchers reported in a later analysis that a missense DCLRE1C variant was tied to TCR beta V- and J-gene trimming. 150 to 200 TCR beta chains were listed as cytomegalovirus-associated.

Sequencing was performed on PBMCs. The clonotype was recovered from a woman aged 18 to 35 in good health and CMV-seronegative. The V and J genes are TRBV9 and TRBJ2-3; maybe TRBD2 (6 bases). The CDR3 nucleotides are TGTGCCAGCAGCGCGCCGGAGGGTACGCAGTATTTT. This gives the protein CASSAPEGTQYF.